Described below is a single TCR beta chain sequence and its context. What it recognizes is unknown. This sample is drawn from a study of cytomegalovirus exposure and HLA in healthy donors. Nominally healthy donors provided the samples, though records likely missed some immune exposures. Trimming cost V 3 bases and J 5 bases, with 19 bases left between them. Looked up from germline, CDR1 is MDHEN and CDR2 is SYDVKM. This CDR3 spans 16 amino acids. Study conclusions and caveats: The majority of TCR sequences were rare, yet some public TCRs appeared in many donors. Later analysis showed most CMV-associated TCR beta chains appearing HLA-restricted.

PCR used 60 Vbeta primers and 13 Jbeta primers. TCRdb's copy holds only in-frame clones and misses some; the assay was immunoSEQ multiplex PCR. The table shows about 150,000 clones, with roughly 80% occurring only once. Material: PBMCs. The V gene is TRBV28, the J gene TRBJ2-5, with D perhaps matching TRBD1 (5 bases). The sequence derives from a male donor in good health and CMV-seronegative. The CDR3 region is CASSLPSTEGFETQYF. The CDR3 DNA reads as TGTGCCAGCAGTTTGCCCTCGACAGAAGGGTTTGAGACCCAGTACTTC.